One and the same sample provided the 25 T cell receptor beta chains below, sequenced in a study of patients and donors after allogeneic stem cell transplantation. TCRdb re-analysed the RT-PCR reads in MiXCR, keeping a single row per CDR3 protein. The top ten hold 27% of the sample, which has 110,000 or so distinct CDR3 sequences, roughly 35% seen once. The sample taken for sequencing was blood, either unsorted or a sorted T cell fraction (not recorded which). The origin of the receptors is a human donor who was either an allogeneic HSCT recipient or a stem cell or donor lymphocyte infusion donor (not recorded which). It is not recorded whose cells these are; they may come from a transplant donor.

A few counts support this clonotype. The J gene is TRBJ2-3, the V gene TRBV20-1; D not resolved. This CDR3 region has 14 residues. Trimming removed 4 bases at V and 0 bases at J, with 11 bases between. Germline V lookup: CDR1 DFQATT, CDR2 SNEGSKA (reference sequence). CDR3 region: CSAKDGTSTDTQYF. Here the CDR3 DNA reads TGCAGTGCTAAGGACGGTACTAGCACAGATACGCAGTATTTT.

The chain couples TRBV12-3 or TRBV12-4 to TRBJ2-5; the match to TRBD2 covers 14 bases. Unmatched junction bases numbered 4, after V lost 6 bases and J lost 7 bases. The CDR3 length is 14 residues. This chain's CDR3 is CASSRLAGGGTQYF. CDR3 DNA sequence: TGTGCCAGCAGCCGACTAGCGGGAGGGGGGACCCAGTACTTC.

Many counts were recorded for this clonotype. CDR3 sequence (DNA): TGTGCCAGCAGTTTAGTAAGGACAGCGGCTGGCTACACCTTC. This translates into CASSLVRTAAGYTF. The V and J genes are TRBV12-3 or TRBV12-4 and TRBJ1-2; D is perhaps TRBD1 (6 bases). Trimming removed 1 base at V and 7 bases at J, with 13 bases between. The CDR3 spans 14 residues.

This clonotype was seen a handful of times. The rearrangement joins TRBV3-1 to TRBJ2-1; D not resolved. Germline assignment: CDR1 LGHDT and CDR2 YNNKEL (reference sequence). The CDR3 contains 18 residues. The germline V and J ends were trimmed by 0 bases and 0 bases, with 15 bases remaining between them. The CDR3 protein is CASSQEPRASPSYNEQFF. The CDR3 DNA is TGTGCCAGCAGCCAAGAACCCCGTGCCAGTCCCTCCTACAATGAGCAGTTCTTC.

This clonotype has more than one count but fewer than ten. V gene TRBV30 combines with J gene TRBJ1-5; D gene ambiguous. There are 13 residues in the CDR3. The germline V gene has CDR1 GTSNPN and CDR2 SVGIG (reference sequence). Trimming took 2 bases from V and 5 from J, leaving 10 bases between them. CDR3 amino acids: CAWSPDLYQPQHF. CDR3 bases: TGTGCCTGGAGTCCGGACCTATATCAGCCCCAGCATTTT.

The V call is TRBV7-8, the J call TRBJ2-2; the D is unclear. Germline CDR1 reads SGHVS; CDR2 reads FQNEAQ. Trimming pared 4 bases from V and 4 bases from J, leaving 13 bases between. The CDR3 has 15 amino acids. The CDR3 is CASSYKRTITGELFF. The DNA for the CDR3 is TGTGCCAGCAGCTATAAAAGGACGATCACCGGGGAGCTGTTTTTT.

This clonotype occurred a few times. V usage is TRBV7-9 and J usage is TRBJ2-7, with 7 bases lining up with TRBD1. The germline V gene has CDR1 SEHNR and CDR2 FQNEAQ (reference sequence). V was clipped by 4 bases and J by 3 bases; unmatched bases: 3. This CDR3 is built from 13 residues. The CDR3 reads CASSSRTGYEQYF. The CDR3 DNA is TGTGCCAGCAGCTCCCGGACAGGCTACGAGCAGTACTTC.

This clonotype was seen once. Mismatch with germline at one junction end may stem from a read error. The CDR3 bases are TGTGCCAGCAGTTCGGGACCGAGGACGCCTCCCCCTAATTATGGCTACACCTTC. It is translated as CASSSGPRTPPPNYGYTF. V gene TRBV9 combines with J gene TRBJ1-2; D possibly corresponds to TRBD1 (5 bases). This CDR3 has 18 amino acids. Germline V lookup: CDR1 SGDLS, CDR2 YYNGEE.

This clonotype was observed a few times. The genes are TRBV6-5 and TRBJ1-2; D gene unclear. The CDR3 runs 13 residues. CDR1 and CDR2 (germline): MNHEY, SVGAGI. V lost 5 bases and J lost 2, with 9 bases in between. The CDR3: CASSAQVNYGYTF. The CDR3 DNA reads as TGTGCCAGCAGTGCTCAGGTCAACTATGGCTACACCTTC.

The rearrangement joins TRBV11-3 to TRBJ1-1, with D hard to call. Trimming cost V 0 bases and J 1 base, with 15 bases left between them. Germline V lookup: CDR1 SGHNT, CDR2 YENEEA. This CDR3 region has 17 residues. This CDR3 is CASSLDLFSRENTEAFF. The DNA of the CDR3 is TGTGCCAGCAGCTTAGATCTATTTTCGAGGGAGAACACTGAAGCTTTCTTT. Filled out from reference TRBV11-3 and TRBJ1-1, the complete variable domain reads EAGVVQSPRYKIIEKKQPVAFWCNPISGHNTLYWYLQNLGQGPELLIRYENEEAVDDSQLPKDRFSAERLKGVDSTLKIQPAELGDSAVYLCASSLDLFSRENTEAFFGQGTRLTVV.

A few counts support this clonotype. The rearrangement uses TRBV20-1 and TRBJ1-1; D is unclear. V was pared by 6 bases and J by 4 bases, with 15 bases between. CDR1 is DFQATT and CDR2 is SNEGSKA in the germline V gene (reference sequence). The CDR3 totals 13 residues. CDR3 DNA sequence: TGCAGTGCAGATGGTGCAGGTGGCACTGAAGCTTTCTTT. This gives the protein CSADGAGGTEAFF.

The V call is TRBV29-1, the J call TRBJ1-1; weak D call: TRBD1 (5 bases). V was shortened by 3 bases and J by 6 bases, with 8 bases between the two germline ends. Germline assignment: CDR1 SQVTM and CDR2 ANQGSEA. This CDR3 has 11 residues. The CDR3: CSVEGVAEAFF. The DNA of the CDR3 is TGCAGCGTTGAGGGGGTCGCTGAAGCTTTCTTT.

This clonotype was counted a few times. The J gene is TRBJ1-1, the V gene TRBV12-3 or TRBV12-4; D is ambiguous. The CDR3 sequence is 16 residues long. With 0 bases removed from V and 0 bases from J, the gap between germline ends came to 11 bases. The CDR3 sequence is CASSLARLTVNTEAFF. The CDR3 DNA reads as TGTGCCAGCAGTTTAGCGAGGCTGACTGTGAACACTGAAGCTTTCTTT.

This clonotype has more than one count but fewer than ten. The chain is built from TRBV7-9 and TRBJ1-1; 9 bases map to TRBD1. This CDR3 is 14 amino acids long. CDR1 is SEHNR and CDR2 is FQNEAQ in the germline V gene (reference sequence). Unmatched junction bases numbered 1, after V lost 1 base and J lost 4 bases. DNA of the CDR3: TGTGCCAGCAGCTTAGGGGACAGGGTCACTGAAGCTTTCTTT. Encoded protein: CASSLGDRVTEAFF.

The genes are TRBV10-3 and TRBJ2-2, with a possible D match to TRBD1 (6 bases). V was pared by 10 bases and J by 2 bases, with 11 bases between. The length of the CDR3 is 13 residues. Per germline, CDR1 ENHRY and CDR2 SYGVKD. Written as DNA, the CDR3 is TGTGCCACCCAGGGGCTCAACACCGGGGAGCTGTTTTTT. Its translation: CATQGLNTGELFF.

This clonotype was found a few times. V usage is TRBV12-3 or TRBV12-4 and J usage is TRBJ1-5; D ambiguous. CDR3 length: 14 amino acids. V gave up 3 bases and J gave up 3 bases, with 9 bases separating them. In nucleotides, the CDR3 is TGTGCCAGCAGTTTTGGGAGATTCAATCAGCCCCAGCATTTT. It encodes CASSFGRFNQPQHF.

The genes are TRBV12-3 or TRBV12-4 and TRBJ1-2; weak D call: TRBD1 (6 bases). This CDR3 has 16 amino acids. V shed 5 bases and J shed 5 bases, with 21 bases lying between them. The CDR3 here is CASSTTSGARSYGYTF. CDR3 in DNA: TGTGCCAGCAGTACTACTTCGGGGGCGCGTTCTTATGGCTACACCTTC.

V usage is TRBV20-1 and J usage is TRBJ1-6; 7 bases align to TRBD1. Per the germline V gene, CDR1 is DFQATT and CDR2 is SNEGSKA (reference sequence). This CDR3 is built from 15 residues. V gave up 0 bases and J gave up 6 bases; unmatched junction bases: 5. CDR3 sequence (DNA): TGCAGTGCTAGAGATCGACAGGGTCCTAATTCACCCCTCCACTTT. As protein: CSARDRQGPNSPLHF.

This chain connects TRBV7-2 to TRBJ1-2; 8 bases fit TRBD1. V shed 8 bases, J shed 5 bases, and the junction held 4 bases outside the gene matches. The CDR3 has 12 amino acids. CDR1 is SGHTA, CDR2 FQGNSA, per germline. This chain's CDR3 is CASGGTGYGYTF. The CDR3 DNA reads as TGTGCCAGCGGAGGGACAGGTTATGGCTACACCTTC.

The V and J genes are TRBV15 and TRBJ2-7; tentative D call: TRBD2 (5 bases). This CDR3 has 14 amino acids. Germline lookup yields CDR1 LNHNV and CDR2 YYDKDF (reference sequence). With 3 bases removed from V and 10 bases from J, the gap between germline ends came to 19 bases. CDR3 protein: CATSRIPPRGGQYF. CDR3 DNA sequence: TGTGCCACCAGCAGGATCCCCCCTAGAGGAGGACAGTACTTC.

This sequence joins TRBV20-1 and TRBJ2-7; 7 bases line up with TRBD1. The CDR3 consists of 17 residues. Germline V CDR1 and CDR2: DFQATT, SNEGSKA (reference sequence). V dropped 1 base and J dropped 4; count of bases not matched to a gene: 16. The CDR3 loop reads CSARAHPADRVSYEQYF. DNA of the CDR3: TGCAGTGCTAGAGCCCATCCCGCAGACAGGGTATCTTACGAGCAGTACTTC.

This clonotype turned up a few times. V gene TRBV4-3 combines with J gene TRBJ2-3; possibly TRBD1 for D (5 bases). This CDR3 comprises 15 residues. Trimming cost V 1 base and J 2 bases, with 10 bases left between them. Germline CDR1 reads LGHNA; CDR2 reads YSLEER. CDR3 protein: CASSQGVGPTDTQYF. In DNA, the CDR3 is TGCGCCAGCAGCCAAGGGGTGGGGCCCACAGATACGCAGTATTTT.

This clonotype was observed a handful of times. This chain joins TRBV18 and TRBJ2-1, with D unclear. Trimming stripped 8 bases from V and 9 bases from J, with 17 bases between. The CDR3 is 13 residues long. Germline values: CDR1 KGHSH, CDR2 LQKENI. In DNA form, the CDR3 reads TGTGCCAGCGGCCGGAGTCCCTCGGGTGAGCAGTTCTTC. Translated: CASGRSPSGEQFF. Variable domain in full (rest from reference TRBV18 and TRBJ2-1): NAGVMQNPRHLVRRRGQEARLRCSPMKGHSHVYWYRQLPEEGLKFMVYLQKENIIDESGMPKERFSAEFPKEGPSILRIQQVVRGDSAAYFCASGRSPSGEQFFGPGTRLTVL.

The rearrangement uses TRBV20-1 and TRBJ2-5; D call uncertain. Per germline, CDR1 DFQATT and CDR2 SNEGSKA (reference sequence). Trimming stripped 3 bases from V and 0 bases from J, with 8 bases between. CDR3 length: 13 amino acids. The CDR3 bases are TGCAGTGCTAGGGCTGATTACCAAGAGACCCAGTACTTC. Protein sequence: CSARADYQETQYF.

The chain recombines TRBV6-2 or TRBV6-3 with TRBJ1-6, with 7 positions matching TRBD1. The CDR3 length is 13 residues. The ends lost 6 bases at V and 6 bases at J; junction bases unmatched: 2. Germline V lookup: CDR1 MNHEY, CDR2 SVGEGT. The CDR3 DNA follows: TGTGCCAGCAGCAACAGGGGTAATTCACCCCTCCACTTT. Protein: CASSNRGNSPLHF.